This T cell receptor (beta chain) stems from a study of immune heterogeneity within non-small cell lung tumors. For the study at large: Among the tumors, several were squamous cell carcinomas, under twelve were non-squamous carcinomas and 1 was not otherwise specified. Overall study results and limits: Most high-frequency T-cell receptor beta clonotypes were specific to a single patient. Each patient's tumor sites shared recurring identical dominant CDR3 beta clonotypes, and individual sites also carried their own high-frequency clones.

A remark on this clonotype: The antigen remains unidentified.

Germline V lookup: CDR1 KGHDR, CDR2 SFDVKD. V lost 5 bases and J lost 6, with 13 bases in between. CDR3 length: 14 amino acids. Template was bulk tumor genomic DNA, around 600 ng per sample. Multiple biopsies spaced far apart were taken from each primary tumor during surgery. The cohort was untreated, with newly diagnosed non-small cell lung cancer undergoing curative surgery. Surgery with curative intent was being performed on the donors, who were newly diagnosed non-small cell lung cancer patients. TCR beta CDR3 was amplified by multiplex PCR, first round approximately 10 cycles, 32 V and 13 J primers. TCRdb reprocessed the multiplex PCR reads with MiXCR, giving one entry per CDR3 protein. The sample holds thousands of distinct CDR3 sequences, over 25% seen once.

J is TRBJ2-1 and V is TRBV24-1; possible D gene TRBD2, 5 bases. The TCR sequence derives from a man aged 55 to 70 with non-small cell lung cancer. The sequenced material came from lung tumor tissue. As DNA, the CDR3 is TGTGCCACCAGTGGCCCCACGAGCGGCAATGAGCAGTTCTTC. It translates to CATSGPTSGNEQFF.